This T cell receptor beta chain was recovered during a study of vaccination and CD4 T cells after COVID-19. About the study: Diagnosis preceded the drawing of post-COVID samples by a median about 100 days (range 35 to 161).

The study's findings and limits: Relatively few convalescent patients were studied; early post-infection timepoints were not included.

This clonotype was picked up one time. Its target is unknown. The treatment is: roughly 10-day PBMC culture with coronavirus spike peptide pools or control peptides (ViraFEST assay). Germline CDR1 and CDR2: SNHLY and FYNNEI. The CDR3 runs 17 residues. Trimming shortened V by 5 bases and J by 2 bases, and 20 bases separated the two germline ends. The Oncomine TCR Beta short-read assay was applied to DNA of cultured CD4+ T cells. TCRdb redid the calling of the PCR reads with MiXCR, one entry per CDR3 protein. The sample carries more than 20,000 distinct CDR3 sequences, around half recorded once. This material consisted of CD4+ T cells from blood, cultured in vitro, taken before SARS-CoV-2 vaccination. The chain has TRBV2 and TRBJ2-3; TRBD2 might be the D (6 bases). The sequence was obtained from a human donor who received a COVID-19 vaccine. The CDR3 DNA is TGTGCCAGCAGTAGTGGAGAGGCCATGGACTACACAGATACGCAGTATTTT. Residues: CASSSGEAMDYTDTQYF.